Listed below are T cell receptor beta chains from one sample, sequenced in a study of CD8+CD57+ T cells in acquired aplastic anemia. In TCRdb, the reads were re-called with MiXCR into one record per CDR3 protein. The table records about 180,000 distinct CDR3 sequences, around 48% of them present only once. Sequenced input: sorted CD4+, CD8+, or CD8+CD57+ T cells (not recorded which) from PBMCs. The origin of the receptors is a human donor with aplastic anemia. CDR3s include the opening cysteine and the closing phenylalanine or tryptophan. A D gene is named only where the DNA matches it firmly. The size entry is marked missing in some rows and otherwise reads once, few, many or a size class.

d_call	clone_size	v_call	j_call	cdr3_nt	cdr3_aa
.	.	TRBV7-3	TRBJ1-6	TGTGCCAGCAGTTTAAATCCGGACTCACCCCTCCACTTT	CASSLNPDSPLHF
.	many	TRBV7-8	TRBJ2-1	TGTGCCAGCAGCCTATACAGACAGGCCTCCTACAATGAGCAGTTCTTC	CASSLYRQASYNEQFF
TRBD2	.	TRBV20-1	TRBJ2-3	TGCAGTGCTAGAGATAGGGCGGGAGTGTTAGATACGCAGTATTTT	CSARDRAGVLDTQYF
.	many	TRBV20-1	TRBJ1-2	TGCAGTGCTAACTATGGCTACACCTTC	CSANYGYTF
.	.	TRBV19	TRBJ2-6	TGTGCCAGCTCTAACTCTGGGGCCAACGTCCTGACTTTC	CASSNSGANVLTF
TRBD2	.	TRBV9	TRBJ2-7	TGTGCCAGCAGCGTAGGGGGGACTATGTCCCACGAGCAGTACTTC	CASSVGGTMSHEQYF
.	once	TRBV2	TRBJ2-7	TGTGCCAGCAGTGAAAACGTCGGATACGAGCAGTACTTC	CASSENVGYEQYF
.	.	TRBV10-3	TRBJ1-2	TGTGCCATCGGGGCCAGGGACGACTATGGCTACACCTTC	CAIGARDDYGYTF
.	many	TRBV7-8	TRBJ2-7	TGTGCCAGCAGCTTAGGGCGGGGTACCTACGAGCAGTACTTC	CASSLGRGTYEQYF
.	.	TRBV2	TRBJ2-7	TGTGCCAGCAGGGAAGGGGGATCCTACGAGCAGTACTTC	CASREGGSYEQYF
TRBD1	once	TRBV29-1	TRBJ1-1	TGCAGCGTCGCCGGGACAGGGACAACTGAAGCTTTCTTT	CSVAGTGTTEAFF
.	.	TRBV7-9	TRBJ2-5	TGTGCCAGCAGCGAAGGGGAGACCCAGTACTTC	CASSEGETQYF
TRBD2	many	TRBV2	TRBJ2-3	TGTGCCAGCCGGACTAGCGGGGGCGCAGATACGCAGTATTTT	CASRTSGGADTQYF
TRBD1	many	TRBV13	TRBJ2-2	TGTGCCAGCAGTTACCTAAGGACAGGGATCGCCACCGGGGAGCTGTTTTTT	CASSYLRTGIATGELFF
.	many	TRBV5-4	TRBJ2-3	TGTGCCAGCAGCTCTACCCGCTTCACAGATACGCAGTATTTT	CASSSTRFTDTQYF
.	.	TRBV11-1	TRBJ2-3	TGTGCCAGCAGCTTAGGGTGGGCTAGCACAGATACGCAGTATTTT	CASSLGWASTDTQYF
.	many	TRBV13	TRBJ1-3	TGTGCCAGCAGCCCCCTGGGCGGATCTGGAAACACCATATATTTT	CASSPLGGSGNTIYF
.	few	TRBV5-7	TRBJ2-7	TGTGCCAGCAGCGTCCAAGACACTACATACGAGCAGTACTTC	CASSVQDTTYEQYF
TRBD1	once	TRBV11-1	TRBJ2-2	TGTGCCAGCAGCTTAAGGGGGGGACAGGGTGAGGACACCGGGGAGCTGTTTTTT	CASSLRGGQGEDTGELFF
.	.	TRBV10-1	TRBJ2-3	TGCGCCAGCAACGCGGGGAGCACAGATACGCAGTATTTT	CASNAGSTDTQYF
.	many	TRBV6-1	TRBJ1-5	TGTGCCAGCAGTGTGTGGGGGGCGCGGCAGCCCCAGCATTTT	CASSVWGARQPQHF
.	many	TRBV9	TRBJ2-3	TGTGCCAGCAGCCCGCGGCCTGGTAGCACAGATACGCAGTATTTT	CASSPRPGSTDTQYF
.	.	TRBV2	TRBJ2-7	TGTGCCAGCAGTGAAGGACTAAGTGTCTCCTACGAGCAGTACTTC	CASSEGLSVSYEQYF
.	.	TRBV7-9	TRBJ2-3	TGTGCCAGCAGCTTCGGGACGGGGTTGGGTACGCAGTATTTT	CASSFGTGLGTQYF
TRBD1	.	TRBV7-2	TRBJ2-7	TGTGCCAGCAGCTCCGCCGACAGGGTGGGAGAGCAGTACTTC	CASSSADRVGEQYF
TRBD1	.	TRBV20-1	TRBJ2-7	TGCAGTGCTCCTCGGACAGGGGACACCGGGGAGCAGTACTTC	CSAPRTGDTGEQYF
.	many	TRBV5-1	TRBJ2-3	TGCGCCAGCAGCTTGGGTAGGGTCCTGGGGACAGATACGCAGTATTTT	CASSLGRVLGTDTQYF
.	.	TRBV20-1	TRBJ1-5	TGCAGTGCAGGAGGGGGGAATCAGCCCCAGCATTTT	CSAGGGNQPQHF
.	.	TRBV12-3/TRBV12-4	TRBJ2-3	TGTGCCAGCAGTTTACAGATTAGCACAGATACGCAGTATTTT	CASSLQISTDTQYF
TRBD2	.	TRBV10-3	TRBJ2-2	TGTGCCGGCAACGATTGGGGGGGGGGCGGGGAGCTGTTTTTT	CAGNDWGGGGELFF
.	.	TRBV5-4	TRBJ1-2	TGTGCCAGCAGCTATATCCTGACAGTGGGCAACTATGGCTACACCTTC	CASSYILTVGNYGYTF
.	.	TRBV29-1	TRBJ1-1	TGCAGCGTTGAGGCAGGGACTGAAGCTTTCTTT	CSVEAGTEAFF